The sequence of this TCR beta chain was determined in a study of kidney transplant recipient with SARS-CoV-2 infection. CDR3 length equals 15 residues. The V end lost 6 bases, the J end lost 0 bases, and 13 bases lay between the germline ends. CDR1 is SNHLY and CDR2 is FYNNEI in the germline V gene. Each CDR3 protein gets one entry after TCRdb re-called the reads with MiXCR. The sample has approximately 250,000 distinct CDR3 sequences, around 28% seen once. This clonotype appeared many times. The chain couples TRBV2 to TRBJ2-3; D is uncertain. The sample consisted of a blood sample, taken at baseline and between days 110 and 120 from a kidney transplant recipient. The clonotype was recovered from a male patient aged 25 to 39 who had COVID-19 and was a kidney transplant recipient. Some T cells may be transferred from the graft donor. The CDR3 loop reads CASRPRPFSTDTQYF. For the CDR3, the DNA is TGTGCCAGCAGGCCCCGACCCTTCAGCACAGATACGCAGTATTTT.